A selection of T cell receptor beta chains follows, all from one sample in a study of TIL therapy for anti-PD-1-resistant metastatic lung cancer. Some clones are missing from TCRdb's copy, which holds only in-frame ones; the method was immunoSEQ multiplex PCR. The sample contains some 52,000 clones, roughly 85% of which appear only once. The sequenced sample was blood, obtained at baseline. These receptors all come from a woman aged 25-85 years with non-small cell lung cancer. CDR3s include the opening cysteine and the closing phenylalanine or tryptophan. The D gene is left open where the match is weak.

d_gene,v_gene,j_gene,CDR3aa
-,TRBV5-5,TRBJ1-4,CASSLGALPLNEKLFF
-,TRBV11-3,TRBJ2-7,CASRVGEGASYEQYF
TRBD1,TRBV6-1,TRBJ1-2,CASEGATGYTF
TRBD2,TRBV27,TRBJ2-1,CASSLSPLAGGPIDHNEQFF
-,TRBV7-9,TRBJ2-2,CASSQHTTDGELFF
TRBD2,TRBV5-1,TRBJ2-5,CASKTGGPETQYF
TRBD1,TRBV19,TRBJ1-2,CASSIGGQGNYGYTF
-,TRBV2,TRBJ1-5,CASNRDNQPQHF
TRBD1,TRBV6-6,TRBJ1-2,CASSYNRGPVYGYTF
-,TRBV18,TRBJ2-7,CASSPNTRTSGSYEQYF
-,TRBV5-1,TRBJ2-3,CASSLAVSLSTDTQYF
-,TRBV6-5,TRBJ1-1,CASRVTSGVAFF
TRBD1,TRBV19,TRBJ1-5,CASSIGDRYQPQHF
TRBD1,TRBV5-1,TRBJ1-2,CASSSSTGGYGYTF
-,TRBV18,TRBJ1-3,CATYDGRTSGNTIYF
TRBD1,TRBV19,TRBJ2-2,CASSTRQGASGELFF
TRBD1,TRBV27,TRBJ1-6,CASSPTGYDSPLHF
-,TRBV5-5,TRBJ2-3,CASSGDPTHTTDTQYF
TRBD1,TRBV15,TRBJ2-5,CATSRVGQGRETQYF
TRBD1,TRBV28,TRBJ1-2,CASSLGGQGALFGGYTF
-,TRBV2,TRBJ2-2,CASSELGGNTGELFF
TRBD1,TRBV5-5,TRBJ1-2,CASSYGQGVSGYTF
TRBD1,TRBV19,TRBJ1-1,CASSRGQGVMNTEAFF
TRBD1,TRBV5-4,TRBJ2-7,CASSSKTGTDYEQYF
TRBD2,TRBV30,TRBJ2-7,CAWSPGGYEQYF
-,TRBV5-1,TRBJ1-2,CASTLTGNYGYTF
TRBD1,TRBV7-9,TRBJ2-3,CASGGTGGADTQYF
TRBD1,TRBV18,TRBJ1-1,CASSPTGASTEAFF
TRBD1,TRBV4-3,TRBJ1-2,CASSQDPPEDRDSYGYTF
TRBD1,TRBV28,TRBJ1-2,CASKTGNYGYTF
-,TRBV14,TRBJ2-2,CASSSRSRSSSHTGELFF
TRBD1,TRBV28,TRBJ1-1,CASSFRFGVGPAGQEKNTEAFF
-,TRBV19,TRBJ2-7,CASSIGQGSEQYF
-,TRBV5-6,TRBJ1-6,CASSLFLGSSYNSPLHF
TRBD2,TRBV29-1,TRBJ2-1,CSGEGSGHPSYNEQFF
TRBD2,TRBV7-2,TRBJ2-7,CASSLVGGGAGEQYF
-,TRBV10-1,TRBJ2-1,CASSGGALYNEQFF
-,TRBV30,TRBJ2-4,CAWSTRVNIQYF
-,TRBV6-9,TRBJ1-1,CASSLALGGNTEAFF
-,TRBV28,TRBJ2-2,CASVPDRLTGELFF
-,TRBV7-9,TRBJ1-2,CASSFSGQVYGYTF
TRBD2,TRBV9,TRBJ2-5,CASSVEASGQETQYF
TRBD2,TRBV4-3,TRBJ2-3,CASSQDIAGSTDTQYF
-,TRBV5-6,TRBJ1-2,CASSLAQVLYGYTF
TRBD2,TRBV5-4,TRBJ2-7,CASSLGRGASYEQYF
-,TRBV27,TRBJ1-5,CASSHNSDQPQHF
-,TRBV19,TRBJ1-5,CASSIASGGGNQPQHF
-,TRBV19,TRBJ2-1,CASSVGTRYNEQFF
-,TRBV5-1,TRBJ2-5,CASSFGQQETQYF
TRBD2,TRBV4-3,TRBJ2-3,CASSQDTAGGTDTQYF
-,TRBV28,TRBJ1-2,CASTPFGARANYGYTF
TRBD1,TRBV28,TRBJ2-1,CASSGTTGGNWYNEQFF
TRBD1,TRBV5-8,TRBJ2-7,CASTPGQGSYEQYF
TRBD1,TRBV7-2,TRBJ2-7,CASSSRLSGTGGEQYF
-,TRBV7-2,TRBJ1-1,CASSLMSRGQGTEAFF